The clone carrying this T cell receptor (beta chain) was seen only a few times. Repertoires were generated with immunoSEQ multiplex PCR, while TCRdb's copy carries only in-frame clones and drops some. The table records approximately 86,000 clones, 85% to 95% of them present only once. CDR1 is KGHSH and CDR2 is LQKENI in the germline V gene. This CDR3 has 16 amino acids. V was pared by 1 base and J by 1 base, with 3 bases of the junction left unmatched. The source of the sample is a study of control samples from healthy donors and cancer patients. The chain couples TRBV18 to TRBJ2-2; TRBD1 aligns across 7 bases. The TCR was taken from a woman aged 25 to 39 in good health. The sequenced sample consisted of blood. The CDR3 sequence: CASSPLGTENTGELFF. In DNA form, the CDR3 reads TGTGCCAGCTCACCACTAGGGACAGAGAACACCGGGGAGCTGTTTTTT.